These 6 T cell receptor beta chains share one sample of origin, sequenced in a study of cytomegalovirus exposure and HLA in healthy donors. PCR primers comprised 60 Vbeta and 13 Jbeta primers. Method: immunoSEQ multiplex PCR; TCRdb's copy keeps in-frame clones and lacks some. The table has over 85,000 clones, over 65% seen once; the top ten hold around 15%. Input material: PBMCs. The receptors stem from a man younger than 45 in good health and CMV-seropositive.

The chain links TRBV7-3 to TRBJ1-1; 9 bases fit TRBD1. CDR1 is SGHTA, CDR2 FQGTGA, per germline. The CDR3 has 15 amino acids. V lost 7 bases and J lost 3; bases outside the gene matches: 9. Here the CDR3 reads CASNHAGTGYTEAFF. The CDR3 region has the DNA TGTGCCAGCAACCATGCCGGGACAGGGTACACTGAAGCTTTCTTT.

The V and J genes are TRBV18 and TRBJ1-2; D may be TRBD1 (5 bases). CDR1 is KGHSH and CDR2 is LQKENI in the germline V gene. V lost 6 bases and J 8 bases, leaving 22 bases between the germline ends. The CDR3 spans 15 residues. CDR3 coding DNA: TGTGCCAGCTCCTCACCTTTACGGCAGGGTGACGGCTACACCTTC. It specifies CASSSPLRQGDGYTF.

This clone came up once. The chain recombines TRBV10-1 with TRBJ1-3; a weak D match, TRBD1 (6 bases). Germline CDR1 and CDR2: WNHNN and SYGVQD (reference sequence). The CDR3 extends over 16 amino acids. The ends were cut back, 0 bases at V and 0 bases at J, with 9 bases in the middle. CDR3 loop: CASSESQGTSGNTIYF. CDR3 bases: TGCGCCAGCAGTGAGTCCCAGGGGACCTCTGGAAACACCATATATTTT.

The chain combines TRBV2 with TRBJ1-2; D is unresolved. With 7 bases removed from V and 2 bases from J, the gap between germline ends came to 11 bases. Germline V CDR1 and CDR2: SNHLY, FYNNEI. This CDR3 spans 13 amino acids. CDR3 nucleotide sequence: TGTGCCAGCAAGGAGGAGATAAACTATGGCTACACCTTC. Encoded protein: CASKEEINYGYTF.

J is TRBJ2-3 and V is TRBV7-4; 8 nucleotides align to TRBD1. Trimming cost V 5 bases and J 2 bases; bases outside gene matches: 6. Germline values: CDR1 SGHVT, CDR2 SQSDAQ. The CDR3 spans 15 residues. The CDR3 region is CASSQNRGTTDTQYF. CDR3 bases: TGTGCCAGCAGCCAGAACAGGGGGACCACAGATACGCAGTATTTT.

The CDR3 protein is CASSTRDSLYGYTF. DNA of the CDR3: TGTGCCAGCAGCACCAGGGACAGCCTCTATGGCTACACCTTC. V gene TRBV7-2 combines with J gene TRBJ1-2, with TRBD1 matching 7 bases. V was pared by 5 bases and J by 4 bases, with 7 bases of the junction left unmatched. CDR1 and CDR2 from the germline V gene are SGHTA and FQGNSA. The CDR3 is made up of 14 amino acids. The full variable domain, its missing parts supplied by reference TRBV7-2 and TRBJ1-2, is GAGVSQSPSNKVTEKGKDVELRCDPISGHTALYWYRQSLGQGLEFLIYFQGNSAPDKSGLPSDRFSAERTGGSVSTLTIQRTQQEDSAVYLCASSTRDSLYGYTFGSGTRLTVV.